Detailed here is one TCR beta chain. Antigen specificity is unknown. The time point: blood 4 weeks post-SBRT, at nephrectomy. The treatment is: 15 Gy SBRT to primary tumor, nephrectomy 4 weeks later. Nephrectomy followed 15 Gy stereotactic body radiation by 4 weeks. The patient's renal cell carcinoma had clear cell pathology. Germline V lookup: CDR1 SGHVS, CDR2 FNYEAQ. V lost 5 bases to trimming and J lost 0 bases, with 15 bases between them. The CDR3 has 16 amino acids. These data originate in a study of radiation and T cells in renal cell carcinoma. Here immunoSEQ multiplex PCR was the method, and the copy in TCRdb shows in-frame clones only, minus some. Of roughly 61,000 clones in the sample, 60% to 85% were seen once. Whole-study findings and limits: Top tumor clonotypes rose in blood 2 weeks post-radiation, then contracted.

The source is a man in his sixties with renal cell carcinoma. The material sequenced was blood, taken from a patient whose treatment included radiotherapy and nephrectomy. The chain links TRBV7-6 to TRBJ2-3, with D perhaps matching TRBD2 (5 bases). The CDR3 loop reads CASSLWGGLSTDTQYF. As DNA, the CDR3 is TGTGCCAGCAGCCTTTGGGGTGGACTCAGCACAGATACGCAGTATTTT.